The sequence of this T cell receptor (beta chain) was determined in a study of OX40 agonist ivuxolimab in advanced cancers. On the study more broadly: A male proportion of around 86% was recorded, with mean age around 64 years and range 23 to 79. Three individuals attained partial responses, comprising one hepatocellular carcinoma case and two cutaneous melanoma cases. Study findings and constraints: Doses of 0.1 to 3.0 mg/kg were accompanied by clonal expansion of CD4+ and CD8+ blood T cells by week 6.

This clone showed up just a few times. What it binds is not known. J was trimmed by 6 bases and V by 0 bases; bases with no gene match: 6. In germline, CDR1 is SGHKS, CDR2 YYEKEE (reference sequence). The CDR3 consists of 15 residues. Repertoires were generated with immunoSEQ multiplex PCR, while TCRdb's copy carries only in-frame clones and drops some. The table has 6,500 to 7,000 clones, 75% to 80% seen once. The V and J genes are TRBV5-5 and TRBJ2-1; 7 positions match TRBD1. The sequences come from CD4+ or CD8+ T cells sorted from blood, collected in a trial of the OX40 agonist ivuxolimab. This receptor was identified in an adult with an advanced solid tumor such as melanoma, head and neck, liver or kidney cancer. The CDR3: CASSLGPGGSNEQFF. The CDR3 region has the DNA TGTGCCAGCAGCTTGGGGCCAGGGGGTAGCAATGAGCAGTTCTTC.